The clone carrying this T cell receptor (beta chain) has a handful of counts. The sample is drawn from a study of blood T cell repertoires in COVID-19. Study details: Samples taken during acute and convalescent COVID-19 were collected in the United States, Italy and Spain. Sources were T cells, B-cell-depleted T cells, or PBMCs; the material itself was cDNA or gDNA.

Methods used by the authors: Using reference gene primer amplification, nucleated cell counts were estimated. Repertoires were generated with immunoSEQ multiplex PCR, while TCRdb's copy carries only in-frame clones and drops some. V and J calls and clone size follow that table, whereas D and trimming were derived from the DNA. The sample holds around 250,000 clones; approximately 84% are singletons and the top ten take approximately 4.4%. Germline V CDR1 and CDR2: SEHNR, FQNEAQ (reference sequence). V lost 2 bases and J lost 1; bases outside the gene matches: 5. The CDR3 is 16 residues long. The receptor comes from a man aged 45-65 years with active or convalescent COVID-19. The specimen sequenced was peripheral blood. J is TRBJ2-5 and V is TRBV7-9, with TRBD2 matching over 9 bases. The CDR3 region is CASSLISGGFQETQYF. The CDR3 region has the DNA TGTGCCAGCAGCTTAATTAGCGGGGGATTCCAAGAGACCCAGTACTTC.